This T cell receptor (beta chain) emerged from a study of cytomegalovirus exposure and HLA in healthy donors. Study-level points and caveats: The TCR clusters that emerged in the first cohort tended, a later analysis found, to co-occur in the 110 or so validation repertoires. Associated with cytomegalovirus, according to the listing, were around 160 TCR beta chains.

The method was immunoSEQ multiplex PCR; TCRdb's version includes in-frame clones alone and lacks a portion of them. The top ten hold roughly 7% of the sample, which has 200,000 or so clones, approximately 80% seen once. The CDR3 is 15 amino acids. Germline V gene sequence: CDR1 MNHEY, CDR2 SMNVEV (reference sequence). With V trimmed by 4 bases and J by 5 bases, 6 bases remained unmatched. As concerns this clone: The antigen remains unidentified.

Sequences were obtained from PBMCs. The chain combines TRBV27 with TRBJ2-1, with 9 positions matching TRBD2. The TCR sequence derives from a man between 18 and 29 years old in good health and CMV-seropositive. The chain's CDR3 is CASSSPGLANNEQFF. The CDR3 bases are TGTGCCAGCAGTTCCCCGGGACTAGCAAACAATGAGCAGTTCTTC.